This T cell receptor (beta chain) was identified during a study of cytomegalovirus exposure and HLA in healthy donors. Overall study findings and caveats: Researchers reported from a later analysis that most CMV-associated TCR beta chains appeared HLA-restricted. V- and J-gene trimming of TCR beta was linked (in a later analysis) to a missense DCLRE1C variant.

Germline CDR1 reads MDHEN; CDR2 reads SYDVKM. The CDR3 loop spans 13 amino acids. The germline V and J ends were trimmed by 4 bases and 10 bases, with 16 bases remaining between them. The PCR employed 60 Vbeta primers together with 13 Jbeta primers. Profiling relied on immunoSEQ multiplex PCR, and the TCRdb table lists in-frame clones only, not all of them. The profile covers about 130,000 clones, with over 50% appearing a single time and 1.5% to 2% taken by the ten largest. This clone was seen once. Its target is unknown. This TCR was recovered from a human donor in good health. The sample taken for sequencing was PBMCs. The chain links TRBV28 to TRBJ1-1; D might be TRBD1 (5 bases). In DNA, the CDR3 is TGTGCCAGCAGTTGGGGGGAGGGGATAGGAGCTTTCTTT. Encoded protein: CASSWGEGIGAFF.